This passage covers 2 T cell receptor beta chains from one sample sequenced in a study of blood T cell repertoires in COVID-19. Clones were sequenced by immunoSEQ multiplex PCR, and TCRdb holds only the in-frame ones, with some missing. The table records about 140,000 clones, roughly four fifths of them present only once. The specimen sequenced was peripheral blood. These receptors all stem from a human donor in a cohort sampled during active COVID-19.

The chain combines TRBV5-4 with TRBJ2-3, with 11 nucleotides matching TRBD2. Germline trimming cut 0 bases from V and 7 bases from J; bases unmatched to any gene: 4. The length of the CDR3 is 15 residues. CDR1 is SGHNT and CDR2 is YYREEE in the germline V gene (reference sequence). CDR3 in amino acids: CASSLVAGGFNTQYF. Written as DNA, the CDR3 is TGTGCCAGCAGCTTGGTAGCGGGGGGGTTTAATACGCAGTATTTT.

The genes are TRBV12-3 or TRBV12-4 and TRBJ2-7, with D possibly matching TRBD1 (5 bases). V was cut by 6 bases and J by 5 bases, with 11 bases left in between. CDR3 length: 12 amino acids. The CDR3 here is CASRTGGNEQYF. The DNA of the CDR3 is TGTGCCAGCAGAACAGGTGGGAACGAGCAGTACTTC.